What follows is one TCR beta chain and its context. The CDR3 spans 14 residues. V lost 2 bases to trimming and J lost 1 base, with 11 bases between them. Looked up from germline, CDR1 is GTSNPN and CDR2 is SVGIG (reference sequence). This specimen comes from a study of cytomegalovirus exposure and HLA in healthy donors. Repertoires were generated with immunoSEQ multiplex PCR, while TCRdb's copy carries only in-frame clones and drops some. The sample shows approximately 70,000 clones, about 93% of them seen only once. Sequenced sample: PBMCs. This chain links TRBV30 with TRBJ1-1; tentative D call: TRBD1 (5 bases). The sequence came from a woman in her late teens or twenties in good health and CMV-seronegative. The CDR3 sequence is CAWSSLGGNTEAFF. Here the CDR3 DNA reads TGTGCCTGGAGTTCGTTGGGGGGGAACACTGAAGCTTTCTTT.